This T cell receptor (beta chain) was obtained from a study of blood T cell repertoires in COVID-19. Study-wide context: Acute and convalescent COVID-19 samples came from the United States, Italy and Spain. In each case, the material was cDNA or gDNA derived from T cells, B-cell-depleted T cells, or PBMCs.

CDR1 is LNHDA and CDR2 is SQIVND in the germline V gene (reference sequence). Trimming removed 5 bases from V and 11 bases from J, with 18 bases in between. This CDR3 comprises 13 residues. Study processing details: Cell counts per sample came from amplifying reference gene primers. Sequencing used immunoSEQ multiplex PCR; TCRdb keeps in-frame clones, though not all of them. Clonal size and the V and J genes are those of that table, whereas D and trimming came from the DNA. Of roughly 100,000 clones in the sample, 70% to 90% were seen once. This TCR came from a human donor in a cohort sampled during active COVID-19. This chain connects TRBV19 to TRBJ1-1, with a possible D match to TRBD1 (5 bases). Material: peripheral blood. Written as DNA, the CDR3 is TGTGCCAGTAGTTTTCAGGGCTCCCCGAGGGCTTTCTTT. Protein: CASSFQGSPRAFF. The entire variable domain, with the rest obtained from reference TRBV19 and TRBJ1-1, is as follows: DGGITQSPKYLFRKEGQNVTLSCEQNLNHDAMYWYRQDPGQGLRLIYYSQIVNDFQKGDIAEGYSVSREKKESFPLTVTSAQKNPTAFYLCASSFQGSPRAFFGQGTRLTVV.